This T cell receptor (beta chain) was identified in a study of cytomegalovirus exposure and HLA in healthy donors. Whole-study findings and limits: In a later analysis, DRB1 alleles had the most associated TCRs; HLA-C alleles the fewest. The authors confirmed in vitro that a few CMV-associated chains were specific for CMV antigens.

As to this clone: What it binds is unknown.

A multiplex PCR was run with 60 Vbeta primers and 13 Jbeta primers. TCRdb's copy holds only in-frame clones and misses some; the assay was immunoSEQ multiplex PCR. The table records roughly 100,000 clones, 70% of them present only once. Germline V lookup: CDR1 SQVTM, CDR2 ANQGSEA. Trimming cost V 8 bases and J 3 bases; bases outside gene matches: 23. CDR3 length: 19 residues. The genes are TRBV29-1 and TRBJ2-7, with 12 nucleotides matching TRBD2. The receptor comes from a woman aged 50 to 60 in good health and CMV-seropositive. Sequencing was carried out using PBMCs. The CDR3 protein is CSTLYLALAGGPRGYEQYF. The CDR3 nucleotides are TGCAGCACCCTTTACCTTGCACTAGCGGGAGGTCCTAGGGGCTACGAGCAGTACTTC.